This T cell receptor beta chain comes out of a study of shared clonotypes between healthy human individuals. Study at large: The composition of the donors was two women and a few men aged 18 to 49. Notes on the study in general: Incompleteness in sorted-subset sequencing, despite large depth, was shown by rarefaction. Lower generation probabilities were found for non-shared clonotypes than for those shared by all four donors.

Trimming removed 8 bases at V and 5 bases at J, with 16 bases between. This CDR3 contains 14 residues. Germline V gives CDR1 MNHEY, CDR2 SMNVEV (reference sequence). About this clone: The antigen is undetermined.

Cells designated naive CD8 were CD45RO-negative and were positively selected for CCR7, with terminally differentiated effector memory CD45RA+ cells excluded. Method: immunoSEQ multiplex PCR; TCRdb's copy keeps in-frame clones and lacks some. The sample consists of nearly 2 million clones, over 85% of them appearing once. The clonotype comes from a young man in good health. The chain uses TRBV27 and TRBJ2-1, with D perhaps assigned TRBD1 or TRBD2 (5 bases each). The sample was naive CD8+ T cells sorted from blood. The DNA for the CDR3 is TGTGCCAGCGTACCGGGGCTTAATAACAATGAGCAGTTCTTC. It codes for CASVPGLNNNEQFF.